The entry below describes one T cell receptor (beta chain). Its antigen is not known. These data come from a study of CD8 T cells in ankylosing spondylitis. Study results and caveats: In ankylosing spondylitis blood, a motif of roughly eight highly homologous TCR beta variants appeared characteristic. Significant enrichment of disease-linked clones was reportedly seen in matched ankylosing spondylitis synovial fluid.

The CDR3 has 14 amino acids. The germline gives CDR1 MDHEN, CDR2 SYDVKM. V was clipped by 2 bases and J by 3 bases, with 8 bases between them. TCRdb reprocessed the 5' RACE reads with MiXCR, giving one entry per CDR3 protein. Of about 750,000 distinct CDR3 sequences in the sample, roughly 19% were seen once. The chain carries TRBV28 and TRBJ1-5; D is uncertain. Sequenced sample: blood, either unsorted or a sorted T cell fraction (not recorded which). This TCR derives from a male donor with ankylosing spondylitis. CDR3 in amino acids: CASSLAGNNQPQHF. The CDR3 DNA sequence: TGTGCCAGCAGTTTAGCAGGCAACAATCAGCCCCAGCATTTT.